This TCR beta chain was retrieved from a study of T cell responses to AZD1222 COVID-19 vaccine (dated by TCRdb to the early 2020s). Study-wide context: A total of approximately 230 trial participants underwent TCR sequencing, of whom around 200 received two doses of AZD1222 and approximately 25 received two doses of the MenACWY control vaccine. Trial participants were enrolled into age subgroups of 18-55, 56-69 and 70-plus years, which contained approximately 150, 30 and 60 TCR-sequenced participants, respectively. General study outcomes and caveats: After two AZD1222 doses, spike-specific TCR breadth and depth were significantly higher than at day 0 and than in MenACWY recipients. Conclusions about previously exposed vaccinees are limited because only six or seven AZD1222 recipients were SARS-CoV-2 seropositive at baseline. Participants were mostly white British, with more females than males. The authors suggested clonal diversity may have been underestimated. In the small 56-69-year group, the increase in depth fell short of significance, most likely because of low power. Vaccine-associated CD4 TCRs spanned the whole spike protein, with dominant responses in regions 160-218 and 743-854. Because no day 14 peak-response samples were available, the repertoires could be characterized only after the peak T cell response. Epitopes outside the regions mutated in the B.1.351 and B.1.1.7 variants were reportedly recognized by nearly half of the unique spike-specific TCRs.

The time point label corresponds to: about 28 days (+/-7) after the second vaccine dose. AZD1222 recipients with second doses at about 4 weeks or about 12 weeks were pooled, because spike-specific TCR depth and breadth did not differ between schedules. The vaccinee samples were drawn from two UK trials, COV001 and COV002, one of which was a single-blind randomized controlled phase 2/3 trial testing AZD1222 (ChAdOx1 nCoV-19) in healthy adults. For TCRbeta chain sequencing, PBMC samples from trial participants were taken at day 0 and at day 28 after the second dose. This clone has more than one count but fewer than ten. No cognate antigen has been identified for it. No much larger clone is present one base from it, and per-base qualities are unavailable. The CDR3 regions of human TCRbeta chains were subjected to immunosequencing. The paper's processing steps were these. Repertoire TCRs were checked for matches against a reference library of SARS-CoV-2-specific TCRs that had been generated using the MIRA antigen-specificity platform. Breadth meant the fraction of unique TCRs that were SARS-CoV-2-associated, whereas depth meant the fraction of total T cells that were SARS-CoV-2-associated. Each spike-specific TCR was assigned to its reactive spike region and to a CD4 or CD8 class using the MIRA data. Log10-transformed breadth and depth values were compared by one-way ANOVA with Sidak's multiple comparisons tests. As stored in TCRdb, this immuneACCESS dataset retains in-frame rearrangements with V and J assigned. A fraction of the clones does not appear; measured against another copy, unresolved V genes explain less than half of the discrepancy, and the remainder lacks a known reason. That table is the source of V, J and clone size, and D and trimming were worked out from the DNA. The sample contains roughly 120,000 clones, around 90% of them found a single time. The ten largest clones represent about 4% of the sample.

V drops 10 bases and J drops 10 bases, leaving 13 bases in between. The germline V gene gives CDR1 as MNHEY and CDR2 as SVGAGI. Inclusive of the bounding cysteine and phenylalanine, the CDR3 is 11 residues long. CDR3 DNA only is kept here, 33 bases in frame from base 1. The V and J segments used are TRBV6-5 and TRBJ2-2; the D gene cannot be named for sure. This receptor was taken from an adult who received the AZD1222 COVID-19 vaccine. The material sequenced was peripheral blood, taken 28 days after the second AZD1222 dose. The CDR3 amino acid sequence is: CATKKGTELFF. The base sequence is TGTGCCACCAAAAAGGGTACGGAGCTGTTTTTT.